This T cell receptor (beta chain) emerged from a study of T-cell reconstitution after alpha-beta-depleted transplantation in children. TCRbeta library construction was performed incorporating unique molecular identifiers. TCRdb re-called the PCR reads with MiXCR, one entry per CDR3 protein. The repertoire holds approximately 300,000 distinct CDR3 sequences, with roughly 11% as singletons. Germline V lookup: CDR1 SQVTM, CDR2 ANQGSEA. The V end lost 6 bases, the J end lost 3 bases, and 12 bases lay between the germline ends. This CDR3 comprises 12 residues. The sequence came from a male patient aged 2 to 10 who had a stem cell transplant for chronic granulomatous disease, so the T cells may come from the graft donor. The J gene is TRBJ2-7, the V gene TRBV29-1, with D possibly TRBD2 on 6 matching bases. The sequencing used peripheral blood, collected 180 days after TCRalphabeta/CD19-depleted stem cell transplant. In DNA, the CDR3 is TGCAGCGTCCGGGACTCTATCTACGAGCAGTACTTC. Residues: CSVRDSIYEQYF.